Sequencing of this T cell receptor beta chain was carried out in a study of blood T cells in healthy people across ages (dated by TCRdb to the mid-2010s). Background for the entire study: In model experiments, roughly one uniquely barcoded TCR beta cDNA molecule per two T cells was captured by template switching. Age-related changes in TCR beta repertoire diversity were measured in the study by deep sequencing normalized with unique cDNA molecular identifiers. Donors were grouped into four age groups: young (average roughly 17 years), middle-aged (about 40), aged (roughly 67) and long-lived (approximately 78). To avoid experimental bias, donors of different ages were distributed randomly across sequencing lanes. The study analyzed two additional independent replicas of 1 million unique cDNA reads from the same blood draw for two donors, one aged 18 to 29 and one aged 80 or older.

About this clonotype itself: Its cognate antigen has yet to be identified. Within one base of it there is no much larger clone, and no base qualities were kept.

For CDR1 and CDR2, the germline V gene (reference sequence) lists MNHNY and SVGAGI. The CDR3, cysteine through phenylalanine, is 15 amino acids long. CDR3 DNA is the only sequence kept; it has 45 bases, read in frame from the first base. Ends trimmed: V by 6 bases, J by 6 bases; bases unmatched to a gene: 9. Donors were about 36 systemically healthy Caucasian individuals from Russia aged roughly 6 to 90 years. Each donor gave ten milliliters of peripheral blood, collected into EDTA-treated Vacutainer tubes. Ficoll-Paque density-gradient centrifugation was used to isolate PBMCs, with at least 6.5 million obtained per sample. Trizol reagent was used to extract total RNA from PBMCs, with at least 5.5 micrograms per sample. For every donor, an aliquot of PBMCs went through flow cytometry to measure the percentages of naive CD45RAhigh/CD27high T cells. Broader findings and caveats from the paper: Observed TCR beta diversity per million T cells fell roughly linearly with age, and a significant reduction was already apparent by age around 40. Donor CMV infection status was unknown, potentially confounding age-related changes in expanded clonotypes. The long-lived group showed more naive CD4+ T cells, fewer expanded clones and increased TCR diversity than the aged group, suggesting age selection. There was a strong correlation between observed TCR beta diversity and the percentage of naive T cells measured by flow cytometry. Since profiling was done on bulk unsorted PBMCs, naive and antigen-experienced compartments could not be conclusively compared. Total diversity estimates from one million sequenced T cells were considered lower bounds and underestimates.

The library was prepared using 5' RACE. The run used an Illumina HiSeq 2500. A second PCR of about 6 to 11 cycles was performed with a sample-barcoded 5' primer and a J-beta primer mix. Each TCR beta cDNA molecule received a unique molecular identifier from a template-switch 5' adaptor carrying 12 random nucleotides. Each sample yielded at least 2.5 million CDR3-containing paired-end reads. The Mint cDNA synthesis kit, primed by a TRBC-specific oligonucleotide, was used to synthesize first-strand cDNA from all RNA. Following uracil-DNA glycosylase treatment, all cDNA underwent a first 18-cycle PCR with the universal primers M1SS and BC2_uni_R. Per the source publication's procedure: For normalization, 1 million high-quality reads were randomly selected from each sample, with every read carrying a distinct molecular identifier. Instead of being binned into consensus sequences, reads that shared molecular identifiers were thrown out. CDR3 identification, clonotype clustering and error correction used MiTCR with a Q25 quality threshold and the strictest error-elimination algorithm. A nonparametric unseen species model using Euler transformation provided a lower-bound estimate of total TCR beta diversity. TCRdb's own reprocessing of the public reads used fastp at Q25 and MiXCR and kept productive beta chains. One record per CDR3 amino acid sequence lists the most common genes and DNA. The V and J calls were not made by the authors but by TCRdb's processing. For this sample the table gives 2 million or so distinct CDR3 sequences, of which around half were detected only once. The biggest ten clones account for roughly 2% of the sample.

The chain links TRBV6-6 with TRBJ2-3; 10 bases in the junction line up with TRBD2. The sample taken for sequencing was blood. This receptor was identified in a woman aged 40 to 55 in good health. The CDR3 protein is CASRASGGSRDTQYF. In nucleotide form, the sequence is TGTGCCAGCAGGGCTAGCGGGGGTTCCCGCGATACGCAGTATTTT.